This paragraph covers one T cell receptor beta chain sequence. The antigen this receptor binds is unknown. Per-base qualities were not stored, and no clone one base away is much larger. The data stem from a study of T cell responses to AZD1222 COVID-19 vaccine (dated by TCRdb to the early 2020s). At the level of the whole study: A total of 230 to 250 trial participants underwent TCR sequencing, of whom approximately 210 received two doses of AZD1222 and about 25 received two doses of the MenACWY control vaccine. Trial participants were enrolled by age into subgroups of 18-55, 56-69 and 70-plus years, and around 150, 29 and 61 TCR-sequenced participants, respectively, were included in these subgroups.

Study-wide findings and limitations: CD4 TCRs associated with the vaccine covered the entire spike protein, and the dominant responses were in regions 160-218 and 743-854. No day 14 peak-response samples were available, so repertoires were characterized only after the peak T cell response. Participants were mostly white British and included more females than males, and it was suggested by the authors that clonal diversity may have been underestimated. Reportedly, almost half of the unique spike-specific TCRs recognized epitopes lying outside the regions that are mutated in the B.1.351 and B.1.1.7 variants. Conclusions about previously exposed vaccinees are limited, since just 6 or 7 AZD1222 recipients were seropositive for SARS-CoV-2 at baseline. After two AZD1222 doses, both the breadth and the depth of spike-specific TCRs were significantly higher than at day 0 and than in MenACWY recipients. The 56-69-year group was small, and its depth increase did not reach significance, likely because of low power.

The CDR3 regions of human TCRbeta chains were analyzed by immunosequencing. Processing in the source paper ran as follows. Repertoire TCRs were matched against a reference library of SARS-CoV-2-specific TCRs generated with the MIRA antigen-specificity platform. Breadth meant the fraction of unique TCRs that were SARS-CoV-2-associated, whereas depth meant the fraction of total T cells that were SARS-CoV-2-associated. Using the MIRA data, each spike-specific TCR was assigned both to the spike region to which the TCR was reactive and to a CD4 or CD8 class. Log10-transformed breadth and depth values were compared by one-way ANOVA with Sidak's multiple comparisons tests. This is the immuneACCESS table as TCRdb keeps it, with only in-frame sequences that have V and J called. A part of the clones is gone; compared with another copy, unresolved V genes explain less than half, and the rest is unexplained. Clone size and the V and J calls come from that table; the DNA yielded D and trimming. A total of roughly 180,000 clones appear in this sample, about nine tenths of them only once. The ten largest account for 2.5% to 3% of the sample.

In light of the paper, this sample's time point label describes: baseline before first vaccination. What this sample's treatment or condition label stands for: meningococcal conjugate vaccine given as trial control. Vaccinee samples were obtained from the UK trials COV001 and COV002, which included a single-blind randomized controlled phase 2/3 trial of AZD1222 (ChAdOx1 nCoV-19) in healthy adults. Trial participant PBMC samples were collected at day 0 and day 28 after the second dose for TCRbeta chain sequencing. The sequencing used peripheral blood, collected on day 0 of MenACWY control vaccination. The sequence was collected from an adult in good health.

The CDR3 has the sequence CASSLSDTQYF. The sequence in DNA is TGTGCCAGCAGCCTTTCAGATACGCAGTATTTT. The chain links TRBV12-3 or TRBV12-4 with TRBJ2-3, with the identity of the D gene unclear. Spanning cysteine to phenylalanine, the CDR3 consists of 11 amino acids. The read is trimmed to its CDR3 DNA, 33 bases read in frame from base 1. V is pared back by 6 bases and J by 4 bases, with 5 bases lying between the germline termini.